This entry lists 19 T cell receptor beta chains sequenced from one sample in a study of Ad26.COV2.S vaccination and SARS-CoV-2 variants. The protocol was immunoSEQ multiplex PCR, while the TCRdb copy is restricted to in-frame clones and leaves out a portion. The data hold about 350,000 clones, with roughly 90% observed a single time. The sample's treatment: 19 received Ad26.COV2.S at low or high dose, single or two shots; roughly five received placebo; per-sample allocation not given. Sampling was performed 63 days after the first vaccine or placebo injection. The sequences come from peripheral blood, collected in a trial of Ad26.COV2.S vaccine versus placebo. These receptors originate from a person aged 18 to 65 who received the Ad26.COV2.S COVID-19 vaccine or a placebo.

The rearrangement uses TRBV19 and TRBJ1-6; 9 nucleotides align to TRBD1. CDR3 length: 15 amino acids. V lost 3 bases, J lost 6 bases, and 3 bases stayed unmatched. Germline CDR1 and CDR2: LNHDA and SQIVND (reference sequence). CDR3 nucleotides: TGTGCCAGTAGTATCCAACAGGGGGCTAATTCACCCCTCCACTTT. Its protein product is CASSIQQGANSPLHF.

The genes are TRBV7-7 and TRBJ2-1; D might be TRBD1 or TRBD2, each matching 5 bases. This CDR3 is built from 15 residues. V shed 6 bases and J shed 2 bases, with 14 bases lying between them. Looked up from germline, CDR1 is SSHAT and CDR2 is FNYEAQ (reference sequence). The CDR3 DNA reads TGTGCCAGCAGTCCAACGCCGGGACCCTACAATGAGCAGTTCTTC. Translating gives CASSPTPGPYNEQFF. The variable domain in full, with the rest retrieved from reference TRBV7-7 and TRBJ2-1, is GAGVSQSPRYKVTKRGQDVTLRCDPISSHATLYWYQQALGQGPEFLTYFNYEAQPDKSGLPSDRFSAERPEGSISTLTIQRTEQRDSAMYRCASSPTPGPYNEQFFGPGTRLTVL.

V gene TRBV18 combines with J gene TRBJ1-1; D remains ambiguous. CDR1 KGHSH and CDR2 LQKENI come from the germline V gene. The V and J ends lost 0 bases and 5 bases respectively, with 4 bases between them. The CDR3 totals 12 residues. CDR3 nucleotide sequence: TGTGCCAGCTCACCACCTTGGACTGAAGCTTTCTTT. It is translated as CASSPPWTEAFF.

The chain recombines TRBV6-5 with TRBJ1-1, with D unclear. The V end was cut by 2 bases, the J end by 0 bases, with 10 bases between. The CDR3 sequence is 15 residues long. Germline V gives CDR1 MNHEY, CDR2 SVGAGI. CDR3 amino acids: CASSYVPGLNTEAFF. Here the CDR3 DNA reads TGTGCCAGCAGTTACGTGCCAGGATTGAACACTGAAGCTTTCTTT.

The V call is TRBV29-1, the J call TRBJ2-2; possibly TRBD2 for D (6 bases). CDR1 is SQVTM and CDR2 is ANQGSEA in the germline V gene. Trimming removed 7 bases from V and 5 bases from J, with 11 bases in between. The CDR3 consists of 12 residues. CDR3 coding DNA: TGCAGCGCTGGGAGCGGGACCGGGGAGCTGTTTTTT. Residues: CSAGSGTGELFF.

The chain couples TRBV7-9 to TRBJ2-3; D gene ambiguous. This CDR3 has 14 amino acids. Deletions cut 2 bases from V and 3 bases from J, with 9 bases between. From germline, CDR1 is SEHNR and CDR2 FQNEAQ (reference sequence). CDR3 nucleotides: TGTGCCAGCAGCTTAATGCGGCGTACAGATACGCAGTATTTT. It yields the protein CASSLMRRTDTQYF.

As DNA, the CDR3 is TGTGCCAGCAGCGGGGCCATACTCCGGGACAGGGGTGAAGCTTTCTTT. Amino acid sequence: CASSGAILRDRGEAFF. V usage is TRBV7-2 and J usage is TRBJ1-1; 10 bases match TRBD1. CDR1 SGHTA and CDR2 FQGNSA come from the germline V gene. Trimming removed 5 bases from V and 7 bases from J; junction bases left unmatched: 13. The CDR3 loop spans 16 amino acids.

The genes are TRBV12-3 or TRBV12-4 and TRBJ1-1; D gene uncertain. This CDR3 has 13 residues. V lost 6 bases and J lost 3, with 11 bases in between. DNA for the CDR3: TGTGCCAGCAGCTCCCCACATTACACTGAAGCTTTCTTT. This encodes CASSSPHYTEAFF.

The chain combines TRBV7-2 with TRBJ2-7; D possibly uses TRBD1 or TRBD2 (5 bases each). The CDR3 runs to 14 residues. Trimming took off 5 bases at V and 2 bases at J, with 13 bases between the two ends. Germline assignment: CDR1 SGHTA and CDR2 FQGNSA. CDR3 amino acids: CASSVTPGPYEQYF. For the CDR3, the DNA is TGTGCCAGCAGCGTGACTCCGGGGCCCTACGAGCAGTACTTC.

The chain links TRBV4-1 to TRBJ1-2; D ambiguous. This CDR3 spans 16 amino acids. The V gene's germline CDR1 is MGHRA and CDR2 YSYEKL. V was pared by 5 bases and J by 4 bases, with 20 bases between. The CDR3 DNA sequence: TGCGCCAGCAGCGCACACTCCGGGTCGTCCATCTATGGCTACACCTTC. This gives the protein CASSAHSGSSIYGYTF.

The chain has TRBV5-6 and TRBJ1-4; 8 bases are a match to TRBD1. The CDR3 sequence is 16 residues long. Trimming took 4 bases from V and 0 from J; bases not matched to a gene: 5. Germline CDR1 SGHDT, CDR2 YYEEEE. The CDR3 loop is CASSPDRGTTNEKLFF. CDR3 DNA: TGTGCCAGCAGCCCTGACAGGGGAACAACTAATGAAAAACTGTTTTTT.

This clone was seen more than once but under ten times. The chain employs TRBV6-2 or TRBV6-3 and TRBJ2-7, with a tentative D call TRBD1 (6 bases). With 3 bases removed from V and 3 bases from J, the gap between germline ends came to 9 bases. The CDR3 loop spans 13 amino acids. From germline, CDR1 is MNHEY and CDR2 SVGEGT. The CDR3 DNA follows: TGTGCCAGCAGTTATGTAGGGGGCTACGAGCAGTACTTC. Translated: CASSYVGGYEQYF.

This clone was counted a few times. The gene calls are TRBV6-6 and TRBJ1-5; TRBD1 might be the D (6 bases). The V end was cut by 7 bases, the J end by 6 bases, with 13 bases between. The length of the CDR3 is 13 residues. Looked up from germline, CDR1 is MNHNY and CDR2 is SVGAGI (reference sequence). CDR3 sequence (DNA): TGTGCCAGCAACAACAGGGCTTTTCAGCCCCAGCATTTT. Translated, it gives CASNNRAFQPQHF.

This clone was found a few times. The chain carries TRBV6-5 and TRBJ1-5, with a weak D call TRBD1 (5 bases). This CDR3 contains 13 residues. V lost 8 bases, J lost 4 bases, and 12 bases lay in between. Germline V gene data show CDR1 as MNHEY and CDR2 as SVGAGI. The CDR3 DNA sequence: TGTGCCAGCCGAAGACAGATTAATCAGCCCCAGCATTTT. This gives the protein CASRRQINQPQHF.

V usage is TRBV9 and J usage is TRBJ2-1; possibly TRBD1 for D (5 bases). This CDR3 contains 14 residues. Trimming shortened V by 0 bases and J by 8 bases, and 12 bases separated the two germline ends. Germline CDR1 is SGDLS and CDR2 is YYNGEE. CDR3 sequence: CASSVAGGAYEQFF. The CDR3 coding sequence is TGTGCCAGCAGCGTAGCGGGTGGGGCGTATGAGCAGTTCTTC.

This clone has only a few counts. This chain uses TRBV9 with TRBJ1-5, with 8 bases matching TRBD1. The CDR3 is 14 residues long. Germline loops: CDR1 SGDLS, CDR2 YYNGEE. Unmatched junction bases numbered 0, after V lost 0 bases and J lost 4 bases. This CDR3 reads CASSVGTGNQPQHF. In DNA form, the CDR3 reads TGTGCCAGCAGCGTAGGGACAGGGAATCAGCCCCAGCATTTT.

This clone was recorded only once. The genes are TRBV30 and TRBJ1-2; D not resolved. Looked up from germline, CDR1 is GTSNPN and CDR2 is SVGIG (reference sequence). The CDR3 has 14 amino acids. The V gene lost 1 base and the J gene lost 3 bases, with 12 bases spanning the gap. The CDR3: CAWSDPRADYGYTF. The CDR3 bases are TGTGCCTGGAGTGACCCCCGGGCGGACTATGGCTACACCTTC.

This sequence joins TRBV30 and TRBJ1-2, with D tentatively TRBD1 (6 bases). Trimming pared 1 base from V and 6 bases from J, leaving 12 bases between. Germline loops: CDR1 GTSNPN, CDR2 SVGIG (reference sequence). The CDR3 is made up of 13 amino acids. CDR3 sequence: CAWSAQGTNGYTF. The CDR3 nucleotides are TGTGCCTGGAGTGCCCAGGGGACCAATGGCTACACCTTC.

This clone turned up a few times. V usage is TRBV7-9 and J usage is TRBJ1-2; D uncertain. Germline lookup yields CDR1 SEHNR and CDR2 FQNEAQ (reference sequence). The length of the CDR3 is 16 residues. V shed 3 bases and J shed 6 bases, with 20 bases lying between them. CDR3 DNA: TGTGCCAGCAGCTTGCCCCCCGGACCCCCAAGGGATGGCTACACCTTC. Amino acid sequence: CASSLPPGPPRDGYTF.